The rows below give T cell receptor beta chains drawn from one sample of a study of blood T cell repertoires in COVID-19. Only in-frame clones appear in the TCRdb table, and some are missing; sequencing was by immunoSEQ multiplex PCR. The sample has 25,000 to 40,000 clones; approximately 89% are singletons. Sequencing input: peripheral blood. All receptors come from a human donor in a cohort sampled during active COVID-19. CDR3s include the opening cysteine and the closing phenylalanine or tryptophan. The D gene is left open where the match is weak.

V gene: TRBV11-2; D gene: NA; J gene: TRBJ2-5; CDR3 protein: CASSRGGYRETQYF
V gene: TRBV6-5; D gene: NA; J gene: TRBJ2-7; CDR3 protein: CASNRENTYEQYF
V gene: TRBV9; D gene: NA; J gene: TRBJ2-7; CDR3 protein: CASSVGQQYSYEQYF
V gene: TRBV7-3; D gene: NA; J gene: TRBJ2-5; CDR3 protein: CASSLGTLQGYGETQYF
V gene: TRBV3-1/TRBV3-2; D gene: NA; J gene: TRBJ2-7; CDR3 protein: CASSQLGGNEQYF
V gene: TRBV18; D gene: TRBD2; J gene: TRBJ2-1; CDR3 protein: CASSPGSGRNNEQFF
V gene: TRBV10-3; D gene: TRBD2; J gene: TRBJ2-2; CDR3 protein: CAISINLGLAVTGELFF
V gene: TRBV6-6; D gene: NA; J gene: TRBJ1-2; CDR3 protein: CASSYGPDNGYTF
V gene: TRBV27; D gene: TRBD2; J gene: TRBJ2-1; CDR3 protein: CASSSPGTSGNYNEQFF
V gene: TRBV5-1; D gene: TRBD1; J gene: TRBJ2-2; CDR3 protein: CASSPDGTGVRTGELFF
V gene: TRBV9; D gene: NA; J gene: TRBJ2-7; CDR3 protein: CASSAEGTAGGEQYF
V gene: TRBV18; D gene: TRBD1; J gene: TRBJ2-7; CDR3 protein: CASSPSGTGASYEQYF
V gene: TRBV7-8; D gene: NA; J gene: TRBJ2-7; CDR3 protein: CASSRTAGRGYEQYF